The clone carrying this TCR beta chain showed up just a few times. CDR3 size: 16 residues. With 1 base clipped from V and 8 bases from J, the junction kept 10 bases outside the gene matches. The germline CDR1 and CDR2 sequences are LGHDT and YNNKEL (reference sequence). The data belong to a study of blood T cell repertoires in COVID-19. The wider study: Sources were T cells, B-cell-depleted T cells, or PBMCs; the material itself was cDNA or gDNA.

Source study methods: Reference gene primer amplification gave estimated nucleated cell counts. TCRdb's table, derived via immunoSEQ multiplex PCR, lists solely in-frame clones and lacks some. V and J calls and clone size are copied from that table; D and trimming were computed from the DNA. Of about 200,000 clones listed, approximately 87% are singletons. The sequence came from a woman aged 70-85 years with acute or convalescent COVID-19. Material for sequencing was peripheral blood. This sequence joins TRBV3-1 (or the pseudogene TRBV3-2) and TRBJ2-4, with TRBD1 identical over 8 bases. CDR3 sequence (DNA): TGTGCCAGCAGCCAAGGAAACAGGGGGACGGTTGACATTCAGTACTTC. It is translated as CASSQGNRGTVDIQYF.